This T cell receptor (beta chain) was sequenced in a study of shared clonotypes between healthy human individuals. Findings and caveats of the study: Among donors, clonotype sharing was expected to be affected by sequencing depth.

Trimming pared 6 bases from V and 3 bases from J, leaving 18 bases between. The germline V gene encodes CDR1 SNHLY and CDR2 FYNNEI. This CDR3 region has 15 residues. The authors ran the assay at deep level. The sorted-subset replicate PCRs were given approximately 190 ng DNA, which is around 29,000 T cell genomes. Sequenced by immunoSEQ multiplex PCR; TCRdb stores in-frame clones only, minus some. The sample yields about 2.4 million clones, 93% seen once. This clone has only one observation. Its cognate antigen is unknown. The TCR sequence derives from a man in his late teens or twenties in good health. Some clones in this sample may be carry-over from other donors' samples. Sequenced sample: naive CD4+ T cells from PBMCs. Stated subset: CD45RA+ positively selected. The chain uses TRBV2 and TRBJ2-7, with a tentative D call TRBD2 (7 bases). As DNA, the CDR3 is TGTGCCAGCAGAGGGGGGGGGACGGATCGCTACGAGCAGTACTTC. It is translated as CASRGGGTDRYEQYF. The complete variable domain, with remaining parts taken from reference TRBV2 and TRBJ2-7, reads EPEVTQTPSHQVTQMGQEVILRCVPISNHLYFYWYRQILGQKVEFLVSFYNNEISEKSEIFDDQFSVERPDGSNFTLKIRSTKLEDSAMYFCASRGGGTDRYEQYFGPGTRLTVT.